This TCR beta chain is from a study of blood T cell repertoires in COVID-19. The assay was immunoSEQ multiplex PCR, and TCRdb's table has in-frame clones only and misses some. The data show 170,000 or so clones, 70% to 90% seen once. Trimming removed 5 bases at V and 7 bases at J, with 20 bases between. The CDR3 length is 15 residues. Germline lookup yields CDR1 MDHEN and CDR2 SYDVKM. What was sequenced was peripheral blood. V gene TRBV28 combines with J gene TRBJ1-1; TRBD1 might be the D (6 bases). The receptor was isolated from a man between 18 and 29 years old who had recovered from COVID-19. This chain's CDR3 is CASSHGQTRGNEAFF. Written as DNA, the CDR3 is TGTGCCAGCAGTCATGGACAGACCAGGGGCAATGAAGCTTTCTTT.